Here is one TCR beta chain with its context. What it binds is not known. This sample was included in a study of cytotoxic CD8 clonotypes in ibrutinib-treated CLL. Study-level findings and limits: Once treatment began, public clonotypes, which were uncommon, contracted or stayed stable.

Here immunoSEQ multiplex PCR was the method, and the copy in TCRdb shows in-frame clones only, minus some. The sample has 300,000 to 350,000 clones; roughly 80% are singletons. V lost 5 bases to trimming and J lost 5 bases, with 15 bases between them. Germline CDR1 reads SGHTA; CDR2 reads FQGNSA. The CDR3 runs to 14 residues. The receptor was isolated from a human donor with chronic lymphocytic leukemia. Sample: PBMCs, taken before ibrutinib treatment. The chain combines TRBV7-2 with TRBJ2-5; D call uncertain. The CDR3 sequence: CASSDRAFSETQYF. DNA for the CDR3: TGTGCCAGCAGCGACCGGGCTTTTTCGGAGACCCAGTACTTC.